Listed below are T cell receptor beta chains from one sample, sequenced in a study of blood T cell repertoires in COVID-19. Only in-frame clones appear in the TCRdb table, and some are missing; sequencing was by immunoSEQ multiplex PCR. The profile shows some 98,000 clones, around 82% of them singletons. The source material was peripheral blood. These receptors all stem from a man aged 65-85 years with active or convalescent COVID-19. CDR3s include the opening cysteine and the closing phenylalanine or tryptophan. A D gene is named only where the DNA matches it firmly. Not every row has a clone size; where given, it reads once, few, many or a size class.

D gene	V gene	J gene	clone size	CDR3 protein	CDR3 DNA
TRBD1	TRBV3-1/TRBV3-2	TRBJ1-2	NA	CASSQTGGAVGYGYTF	TGTGCCAGCAGCCAGACAGGGGGCGCCGTGGGGTATGGCTACACCTTC
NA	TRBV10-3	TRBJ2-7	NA	CAISEGGGVYEQYF	TGTGCCATCAGTGAGGGTGGGGGCGTGTACGAGCAGTACTTC
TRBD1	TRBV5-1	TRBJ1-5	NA	CASSETPGQGSNQPQHF	TGCGCCAGCAGCGAAACTCCGGGACAGGGAAGCAATCAGCCCCAGCATTTT
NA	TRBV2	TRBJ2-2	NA	CASSEGPRRVRTGELFF	TGTGCCAGCAGTGAAGGGCCCCGGAGGGTACGCACCGGGGAGCTGTTTTTT
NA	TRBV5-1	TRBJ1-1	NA	CASSSQGNTEAFF	TGCGCCAGCAGCTCCCAGGGTAACACTGAAGCTTTCTTT
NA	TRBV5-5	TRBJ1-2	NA	CASSLDQGFLYGYTF	TGTGCCAGCAGCTTGGACCAGGGCTTCCTCTATGGCTACACCTTC
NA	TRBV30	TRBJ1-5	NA	CAWSGGAQPQHF	TGTGCCTGGAGCGGAGGGGCACAGCCCCAGCATTTT
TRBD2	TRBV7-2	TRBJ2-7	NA	CASSYREGYEQYF	TGTGCCAGCAGTTACCGGGAGGGCTACGAGCAGTACTTC
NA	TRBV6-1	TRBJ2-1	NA	CASSELLAPRSYNEQFF	TGTGCCAGCAGTGAACTCCTAGCCCCCCGCTCCTACAATGAGCAGTTCTTC
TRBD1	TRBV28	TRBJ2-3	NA	CASSFRTGRPDTQYF	TGTGCCAGCAGTTTCCGGACAGGGCGGCCAGATACGCAGTATTTT
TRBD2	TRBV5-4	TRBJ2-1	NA	CASSLAGGGAYNEQFF	TGTGCCAGCAGCTTGGCGGGCGGGGGGGCCTACAATGAGCAGTTCTTC
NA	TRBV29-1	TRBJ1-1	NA	CSVVFWAGEAFF	TGCAGCGTTGTGTTTTGGGCAGGTGAAGCTTTCTTT
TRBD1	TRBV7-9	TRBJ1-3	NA	CASSSPTGVGNTIYF	TGTGCCAGCAGCAGCCCGACAGGGGTTGGAAACACCATATATTTT
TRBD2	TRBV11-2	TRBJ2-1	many	CASSLGPPGGAYNEQFF	TGTGCCAGCAGCTTAGGTCCCCCCGGGGGGGCCTACAATGAGCAGTTCTTC
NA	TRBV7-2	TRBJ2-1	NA	CASSLESGYEQFF	TGTGCCAGCAGCTTAGAGAGCGGGTATGAGCAGTTCTTC
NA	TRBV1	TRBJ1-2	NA	CTLNPGTDYGYTF	TGCACCTTGAACCCCGGGACAGACTATGGCTACACCTTC
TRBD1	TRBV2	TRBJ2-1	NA	CASSTGQGPYNEQFF	TGTGCCAGCAGTACGGGACAGGGCCCCTACAATGAGCAGTTCTTC
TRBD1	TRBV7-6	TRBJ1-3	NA	CASSLRGQGALPGNTIYF	TGTGCCAGCAGCTTAAGAGGTCAGGGGGCCCTGCCTGGAAACACCATATATTTT
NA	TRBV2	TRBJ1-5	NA	CASSEARQPQHF	TGTGCCAGCAGTGAAGCTCGGCAGCCCCAGCATTTT
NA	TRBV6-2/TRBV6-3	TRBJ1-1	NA	CASSSMRVYQNTEAFF	TGTGCCAGCAGTTCTATGAGGGTCTATCAGAACACTGAAGCTTTCTTT
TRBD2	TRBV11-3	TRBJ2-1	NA	CASSLRTSGRPQQFF	TGTGCCAGCAGCCTCAGGACTAGCGGGCGCCCCCAGCAGTTCTTC
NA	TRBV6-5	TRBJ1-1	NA	CASSHGGTLNTEAFF	TGTGCCAGCAGCCACGGGGGAACCTTGAACACTGAAGCTTTCTTT
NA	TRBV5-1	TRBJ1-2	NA	CASSFGGTEDYGYTF	TGCGCCAGCAGCTTTGGCGGGACGGAAGATTATGGCTACACCTTC
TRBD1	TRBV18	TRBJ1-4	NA	CASSEAGTGTNEKLFF	TGTGCCAGCTCGGAGGCCGGGACAGGGACTAATGAAAAACTGTTTTTT
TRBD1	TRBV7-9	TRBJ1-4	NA	CASSAWTGSTNEKLFF	TGTGCCAGCAGCGCCTGGACAGGATCAACTAATGAAAAACTGTTTTTT
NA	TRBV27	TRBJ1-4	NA	CASSWESGATNEKLFF	TGTGCCAGCAGTTGGGAATCAGGGGCTACTAATGAAAAACTGTTTTTT
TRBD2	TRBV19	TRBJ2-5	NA	CASKSGGQIGETQYF	TGTGCCAGTAAGAGCGGGGGCCAAATAGGAGAGACCCAGTACTTC
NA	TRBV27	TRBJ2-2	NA	CASSLEGINTGELFF	TGTGCCAGCAGTTTAGAGGGTATAAACACCGGGGAGCTGTTTTTT
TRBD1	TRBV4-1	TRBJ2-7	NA	CASSQPGQGTYEQYF	TGCGCCAGCAGCCAACCGGGACAGGGGACCTACGAGCAGTACTTC
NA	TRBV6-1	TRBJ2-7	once	CASSGGGGNYGFYEQYF	TGTGCCAGCAGTGGGGGAGGAGGAAATTATGGCTTCTACGAGCAGTACTTC
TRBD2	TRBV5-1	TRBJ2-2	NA	CASSLRGDDTGELFF	TGCGCCAGCAGCCTGCGGGGGGACGACACCGGGGAGCTGTTTTTT
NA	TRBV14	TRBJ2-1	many	CASSQYQGNEQFF	TGTGCCAGCAGCCAATATCAGGGGAATGAGCAGTTCTTC